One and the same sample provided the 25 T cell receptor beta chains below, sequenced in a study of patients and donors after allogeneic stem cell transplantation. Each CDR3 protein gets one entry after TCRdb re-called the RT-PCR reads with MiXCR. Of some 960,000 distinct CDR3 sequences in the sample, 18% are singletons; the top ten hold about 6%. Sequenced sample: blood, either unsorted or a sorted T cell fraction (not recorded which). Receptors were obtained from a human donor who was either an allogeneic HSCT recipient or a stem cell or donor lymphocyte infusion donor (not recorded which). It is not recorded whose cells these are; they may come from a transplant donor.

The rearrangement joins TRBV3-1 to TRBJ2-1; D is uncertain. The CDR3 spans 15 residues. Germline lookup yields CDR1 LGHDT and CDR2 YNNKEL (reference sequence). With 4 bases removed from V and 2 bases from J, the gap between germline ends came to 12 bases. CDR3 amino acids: CASSLGSAAYNEQFF. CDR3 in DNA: TGTGCCAGCAGCCTTGGGTCAGCAGCCTACAATGAGCAGTTCTTC.

The CDR3 region is CASSTRQGNTGELFF. The CDR3 region has the DNA TGTGCCAGCTCAACGAGACAGGGGAACACCGGGGAGCTGTTTTTT. This chain connects TRBV18 to TRBJ2-2; 7 positions match TRBD1. J lost 1 base, V lost 5 bases, and 4 bases had no gene match. Germline V lookup: CDR1 KGHSH, CDR2 LQKENI. There are 15 residues in the CDR3.

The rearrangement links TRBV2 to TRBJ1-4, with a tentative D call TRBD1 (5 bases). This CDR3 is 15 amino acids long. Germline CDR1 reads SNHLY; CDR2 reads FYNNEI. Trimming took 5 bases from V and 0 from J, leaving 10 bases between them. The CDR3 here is CASSPGHSTNEKLFF. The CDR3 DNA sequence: TGTGCCAGCAGTCCCGGACACTCAACTAATGAAAAACTGTTTTTT.

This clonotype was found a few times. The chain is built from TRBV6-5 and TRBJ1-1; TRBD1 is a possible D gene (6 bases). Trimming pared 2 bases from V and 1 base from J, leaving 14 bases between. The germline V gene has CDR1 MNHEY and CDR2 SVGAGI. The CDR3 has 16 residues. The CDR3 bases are TGTGCCAGCAGTTACGGGGGCTCCTGGGGGAACACTGAAGCTTTCTTT. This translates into CASSYGGSWGNTEAFF.

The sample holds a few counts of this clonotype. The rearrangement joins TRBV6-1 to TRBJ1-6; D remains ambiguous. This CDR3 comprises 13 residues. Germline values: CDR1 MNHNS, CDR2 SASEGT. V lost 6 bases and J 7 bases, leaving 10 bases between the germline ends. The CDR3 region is CASRPYGNSPLHF. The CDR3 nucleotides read TGTGCCAGCAGGCCCTACGGGAATTCACCCCTCCACTTT.

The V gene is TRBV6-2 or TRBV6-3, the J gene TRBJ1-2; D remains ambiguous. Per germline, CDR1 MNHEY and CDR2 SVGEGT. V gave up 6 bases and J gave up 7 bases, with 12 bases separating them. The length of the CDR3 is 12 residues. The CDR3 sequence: CASRISSRGYTF. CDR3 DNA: TGTGCCAGCAGGATAAGTTCCCGTGGCTACACCTTC.

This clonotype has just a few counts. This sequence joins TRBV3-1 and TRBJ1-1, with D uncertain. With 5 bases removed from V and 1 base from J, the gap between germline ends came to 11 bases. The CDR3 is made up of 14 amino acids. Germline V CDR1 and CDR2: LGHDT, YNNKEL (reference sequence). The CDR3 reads CASSVRQKNTEAFF. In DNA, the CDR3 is TGTGCCAGCAGCGTAAGGCAGAAGAACACTGAAGCTTTCTTT.

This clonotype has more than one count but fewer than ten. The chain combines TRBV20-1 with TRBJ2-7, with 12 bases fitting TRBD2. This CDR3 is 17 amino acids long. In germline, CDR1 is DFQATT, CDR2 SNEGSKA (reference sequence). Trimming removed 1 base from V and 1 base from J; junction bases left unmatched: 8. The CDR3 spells CSARAVLAGGPSYEQYF. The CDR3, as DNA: TGCAGTGCTAGAGCGGTTCTAGCGGGAGGGCCGTCCTACGAGCAGTACTTC.

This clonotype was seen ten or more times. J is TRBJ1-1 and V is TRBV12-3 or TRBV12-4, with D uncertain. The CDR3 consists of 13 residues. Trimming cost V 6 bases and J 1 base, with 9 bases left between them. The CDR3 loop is CASSIDGNTEAFF. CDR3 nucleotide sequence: TGTGCCAGCAGCATTGACGGGAACACTGAAGCTTTCTTT.

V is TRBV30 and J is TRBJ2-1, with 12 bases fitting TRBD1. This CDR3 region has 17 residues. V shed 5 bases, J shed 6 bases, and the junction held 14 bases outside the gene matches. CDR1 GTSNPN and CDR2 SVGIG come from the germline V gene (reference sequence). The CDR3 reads CAWLGDRGRELVNEQFF. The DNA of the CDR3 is TGTGCCTGGTTAGGGGACAGGGGGCGGGAGTTGGTCAATGAGCAGTTCTTC.

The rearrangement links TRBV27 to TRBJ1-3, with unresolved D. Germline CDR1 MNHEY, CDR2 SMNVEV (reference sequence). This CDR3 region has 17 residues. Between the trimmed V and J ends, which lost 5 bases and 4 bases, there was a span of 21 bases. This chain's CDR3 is CASSKDWALGSGNTIYF. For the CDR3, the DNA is TGTGCCAGCAGTAAGGACTGGGCCCTAGGTTCAGGAAACACCATATATTTT.

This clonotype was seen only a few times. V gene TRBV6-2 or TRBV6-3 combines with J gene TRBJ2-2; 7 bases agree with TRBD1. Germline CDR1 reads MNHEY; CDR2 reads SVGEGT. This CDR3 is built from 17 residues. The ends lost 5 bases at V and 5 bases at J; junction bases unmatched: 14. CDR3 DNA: TGTGCCAGCAGTCTGAACCACGCCGACAGGGATACCGGGGAGCTGTTTTTT. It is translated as CASSLNHADRDTGELFF.

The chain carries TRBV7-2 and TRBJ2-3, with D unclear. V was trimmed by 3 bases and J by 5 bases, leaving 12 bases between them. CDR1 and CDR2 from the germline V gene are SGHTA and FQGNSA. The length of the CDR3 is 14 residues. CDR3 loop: CASSLGFSLDTQYF. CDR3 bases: TGTGCCAGCAGCTTGGGGTTTTCGCTAGATACGCAGTATTTT. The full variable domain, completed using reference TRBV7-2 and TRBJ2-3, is GAGVSQSPSNKVTEKGKDVELRCDPISGHTALYWYRQSLGQGLEFLIYFQGNSAPDKSGLPSDRFSAERTGGSVSTLTIQRTQQEDSAVYLCASSLGFSLDTQYFGPGTRLTVL.

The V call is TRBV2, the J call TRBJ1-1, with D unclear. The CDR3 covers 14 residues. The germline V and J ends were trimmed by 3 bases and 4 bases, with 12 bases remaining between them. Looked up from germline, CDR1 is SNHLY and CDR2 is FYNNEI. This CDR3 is CASSDRTKGTEAFF. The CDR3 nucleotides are TGTGCCAGCAGTGACCGGACCAAAGGCACTGAAGCTTTCTTT.

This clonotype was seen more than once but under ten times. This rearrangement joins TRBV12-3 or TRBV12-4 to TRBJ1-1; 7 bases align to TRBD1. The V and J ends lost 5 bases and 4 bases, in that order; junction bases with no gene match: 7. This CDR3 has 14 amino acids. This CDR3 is CASSPEGTVTEAFF. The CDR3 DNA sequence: TGTGCCAGCAGTCCTGAAGGGACAGTCACTGAAGCTTTCTTT.

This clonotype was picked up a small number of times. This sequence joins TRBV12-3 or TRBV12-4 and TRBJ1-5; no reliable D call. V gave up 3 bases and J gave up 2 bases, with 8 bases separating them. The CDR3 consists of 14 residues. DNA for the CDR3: TGTGCCAGCAGTTTGGTAGGGCGCAATCAGCCCCAGCATTTT. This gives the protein CASSLVGRNQPQHF.

The chain's CDR3 is CSARTTRENTEAFF. CDR3 sequence (DNA): TGCAGTGCTAGAACAACCAGGGAGAACACTGAAGCTTTCTTT. The chain joins TRBV20-1 to TRBJ1-1, with D perhaps matching TRBD1 (5 bases). The length of the CDR3 is 14 residues. Trimming left V 2 bases short and J 1 base short, with 11 bases between. The germline CDR1 and CDR2 sequences are DFQATT and SNEGSKA (reference sequence).

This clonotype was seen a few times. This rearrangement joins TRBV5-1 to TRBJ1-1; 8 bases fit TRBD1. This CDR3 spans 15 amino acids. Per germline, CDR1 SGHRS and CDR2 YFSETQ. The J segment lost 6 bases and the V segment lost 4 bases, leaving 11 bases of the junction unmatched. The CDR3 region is CASSRGTGARSEAFF. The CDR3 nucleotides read TGCGCCAGCAGCCGCGGGACAGGCGCCAGATCTGAAGCTTTCTTT. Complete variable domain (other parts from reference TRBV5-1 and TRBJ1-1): KAGVTQTPRYLIKTRGQQVTLSCSPISGHRSVSWYQQTPGQGLQFLFEYFSETQRNKGNFPGRFSGRQFSNSRSEMNVSTLELGDSALYLCASSRGTGARSEAFFGQGTRLTVV.

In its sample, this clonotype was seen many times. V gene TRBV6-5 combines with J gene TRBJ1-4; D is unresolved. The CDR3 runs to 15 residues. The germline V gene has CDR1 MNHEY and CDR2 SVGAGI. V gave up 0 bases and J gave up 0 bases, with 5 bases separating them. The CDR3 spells CASSYSGTTNEKLFF. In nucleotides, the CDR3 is TGTGCCAGCAGTTACTCGGGAACAACTAATGAAAAACTGTTTTTT.

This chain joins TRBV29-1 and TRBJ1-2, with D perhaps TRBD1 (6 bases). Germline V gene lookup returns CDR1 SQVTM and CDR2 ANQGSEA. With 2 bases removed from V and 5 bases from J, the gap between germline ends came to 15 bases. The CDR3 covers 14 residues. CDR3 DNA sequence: TGCAGCGTTGAAAGTGGACAGCCGATTTATGGCTACACCTTC. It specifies CSVESGQPIYGYTF. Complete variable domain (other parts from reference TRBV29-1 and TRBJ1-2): SAVISQKPSRDICQRGTSLTIQCQVDSQVTMMFWYRQQPGQSLTLIATANQGSEATYESGFVIDKFPISRPNLTFSTLTVSNMSPEDSSIYLCSVESGQPIYGYTFGSGTRLTVV.

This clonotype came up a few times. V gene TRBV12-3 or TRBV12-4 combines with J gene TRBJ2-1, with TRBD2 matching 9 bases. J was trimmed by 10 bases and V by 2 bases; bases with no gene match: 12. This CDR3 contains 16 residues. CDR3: CASSLLWLAGTLEQFF. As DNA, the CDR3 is TGTGCCAGCAGTTTATTGTGGCTAGCGGGGACGTTGGAGCAGTTCTTC.

DNA for the CDR3: TGTGCCAGCAGCGCGTCCGGGACCTTCCTCTCCTACGAGCAGTACTTC. Translation: CASSASGTFLSYEQYF. The chain has TRBV11-1 and TRBJ2-7; possibly TRBD1 or TRBD2 for D (5 bases each). Germline CDR1 reads SGHAT; CDR2 reads FQDESV (reference sequence). Between the trimmed V and J ends, which lost 5 bases and 0 bases, there was a span of 17 bases. This CDR3 has 16 amino acids.

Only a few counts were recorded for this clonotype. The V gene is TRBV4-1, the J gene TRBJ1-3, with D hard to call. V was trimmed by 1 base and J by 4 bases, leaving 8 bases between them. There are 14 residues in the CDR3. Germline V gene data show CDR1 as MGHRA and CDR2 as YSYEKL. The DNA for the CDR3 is TGCGCCAGCAGCCAAGGGTCGGTAGGAAACACCATATATTTT. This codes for CASSQGSVGNTIYF.

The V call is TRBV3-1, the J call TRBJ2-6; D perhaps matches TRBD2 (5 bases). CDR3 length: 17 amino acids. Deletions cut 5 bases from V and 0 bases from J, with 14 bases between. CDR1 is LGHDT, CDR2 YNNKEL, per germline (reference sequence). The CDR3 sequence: CASSGYGVSSGANVLTF. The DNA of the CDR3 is TGTGCCAGCAGCGGTTACGGGGTATCCTCTGGGGCCAACGTCCTGACTTTC.

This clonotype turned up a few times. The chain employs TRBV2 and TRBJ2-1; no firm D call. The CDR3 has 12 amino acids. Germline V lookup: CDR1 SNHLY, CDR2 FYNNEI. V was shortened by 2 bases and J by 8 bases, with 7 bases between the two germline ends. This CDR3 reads CASSESGYEQFF. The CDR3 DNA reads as TGTGCCAGCAGTGAATCGGGTTATGAGCAGTTCTTC.